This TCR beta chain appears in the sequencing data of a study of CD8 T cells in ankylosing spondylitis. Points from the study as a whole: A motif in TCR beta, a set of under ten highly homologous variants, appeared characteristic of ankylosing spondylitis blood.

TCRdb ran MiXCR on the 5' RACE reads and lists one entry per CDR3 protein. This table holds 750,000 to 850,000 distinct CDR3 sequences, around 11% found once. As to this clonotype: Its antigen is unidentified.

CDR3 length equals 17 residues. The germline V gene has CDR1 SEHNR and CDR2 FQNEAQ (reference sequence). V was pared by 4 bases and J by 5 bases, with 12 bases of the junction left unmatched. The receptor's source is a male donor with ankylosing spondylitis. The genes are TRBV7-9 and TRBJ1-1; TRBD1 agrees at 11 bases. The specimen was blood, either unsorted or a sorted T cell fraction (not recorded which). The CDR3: CASSSLRTGGRATEAFF. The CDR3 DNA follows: TGTGCCAGCAGCTCCCTAAGGACAGGGGGCAGGGCAACTGAAGCTTTCTTT.